This TCR beta chain was sequenced for a study of cytomegalovirus exposure and HLA in healthy donors. The germline V gene encodes CDR1 LNHNV and CDR2 YYDKDF (reference sequence). The CDR3 has 13 amino acids. Trimming removed 3 bases at V and 2 bases at J, with 6 bases between. Concerning this clone itself: Its antigen is currently unknown.

Study-level findings and limits: Most sequenced TCRs were rare (though some public TCRs occurred in many donors). Subsequent analysis found a tendency for first-cohort TCR clusters to co-occur within the roughly 130 validation repertoires. Listed as cytomegalovirus-associated were 164 TCR beta chains.

The assay was immunoSEQ multiplex PCR, and TCRdb's table has in-frame clones only and misses some. The sample holds 55,000 to 80,000 clones, 85% to 95% seen once. Among the approximately 110 subjects of the validation cohort, separate from the 666-subject first cohort, were the donors. The chain carries TRBV15 and TRBJ2-3; possible D gene TRBD1, 6 bases. Sequencing was done on a sample of PBMCs. The sequence was obtained from a woman between 18 and 29 years old in good health and CMV-seropositive. The CDR3 DNA reads as TGTGCCACCAGCAGGGGACACACAGATACGCAGTATTTT. Its translation: CATSRGHTDTQYF.